The source of this T cell receptor beta chain is a study of blood T cell repertoires in COVID-19. The CDR3 covers 13 residues. Trimming stripped 0 bases from V and 5 bases from J, with 5 bases between. Assay used: immunoSEQ multiplex PCR; TCRdb lists only in-frame clones, some missing. Among about 150,000 clones listed, roughly 90% were seen once. Sequences were obtained from PBMCs or T cells enriched from blood (not recorded which). The receptor was derived from a man aged 45-65 years who had recovered from COVID-19. J is TRBJ1-5 and V is TRBV12-3 or TRBV12-4, with D unclear. CDR3 protein: CASSLAGDQPQHF. The CDR3 DNA sequence: TGTGCCAGCAGTTTAGCCGGGGATCAGCCCCAGCATTTT.